One T cell receptor (beta chain) is described in this entry. This entry belongs to a study of blood T cell repertoires in COVID-19. Across the whole study: Material from acute and convalescent COVID-19 was sourced from the United States, Italy and Spain.

Per germline, CDR1 PRHDT and CDR2 FYEKMQ (reference sequence). The V segment lost 4 bases and the J segment 0 bases; nucleotides outside the gene matches: 7. CDR3 size: 16 residues. Generated by immunoSEQ multiplex PCR, the TCRdb table keeps only in-frame clones and is missing some. This sample yields 350,000 or so clones, of which 70% to 90% are seen a single time; more than 9% belongs to the top ten. The sample taken for sequencing was peripheral blood. The receptor was isolated from a woman aged 25 to 39 with COVID-19, enrolled during active disease. This rearrangement joins TRBV13 to TRBJ2-7; 9 nucleotides match TRBD1. The CDR3 DNA follows: TGTGCCAGCAGCTACTGGGCGGACAGGGGCTCCTACGAGCAGTACTTC. Translation: CASSYWADRGSYEQYF.